Each of the 21 T cell receptor beta chains below was sequenced from the same sample in a study of identical twins. TCRdb itself ran the 5' RACE reads through MiXCR, one entry per CDR3 protein. The sample has around 1.7 million distinct CDR3 sequences; around 29% are singletons. The sample consisted of cord blood. The source of these receptors is a newborn girl in good health.

The chain joins TRBV12-3 or TRBV12-4 to TRBJ1-1; TRBD1 is a possible D gene (6 bases). Trimming cost V 6 bases and J 7 bases, with 21 bases left between them. The CDR3 has 15 residues. The CDR3 spells CASSPRGGGVGEAFF. DNA of the CDR3: TGTGCCAGCAGCCCCCGAGGGGGAGGTGTCGGTGAAGCTTTCTTT.

The chain is built from TRBV6-5 and TRBJ1-6, with TRBD1 matching over 8 bases. Germline loops: CDR1 MNHEY, CDR2 SVGAGI. There are 14 residues in the CDR3. The V segment lost 7 bases and the J segment 9 bases; nucleotides outside the gene matches: 8. The CDR3 here is CASKLDRGASPLHF. CDR3 DNA sequence: TGTGCCAGCAAATTAGACAGGGGAGCTTCACCCCTCCACTTT.

This clonotype was picked up one time. The V and J genes are TRBV4-1 and TRBJ2-3, with TRBD2 identical over 11 bases. Germline V lookup: CDR1 MGHRA, CDR2 YSYEKL. V was pared by 6 bases and J by 2 bases, with 4 bases of the junction left unmatched. This CDR3 comprises 15 residues. This CDR3 reads CASRIAGGLTDTQYF. The DNA for the CDR3 is TGCGCCAGCAGAATAGCGGGGGGGCTCACAGATACGCAGTATTTT.

This chain uses TRBV7-9 with TRBJ1-4, with TRBD1 as a possible D gene (5 bases). V lost 6 bases and J lost 2, with 10 bases in between. Per germline, CDR1 SEHNR and CDR2 FQNEAQ (reference sequence). CDR3 length: 14 residues. Written as DNA, the CDR3 is TGTGCCAGCAGTCCAGGGAAGACTAATGAAAAACTGTTTTTT. This gives the protein CASSPGKTNEKLFF. The whole variable domain, remainder taken from reference TRBV7-9 and TRBJ1-4, is DTGVSQNPRHKITKRGQNVTFRCDPISEHNRLYWYRQTLGQGPEFLTYFQNEAQLEKSRLLSDRFSAERPKGSFSTLEIQRTEQGDSAMYLCASSPGKTNEKLFFGSGTQLSVL.

The chain links TRBV12-3 or TRBV12-4 to TRBJ2-3; possible D gene TRBD2, 7 bases. The V gene lost 0 bases and the J gene lost 1 base, with 17 bases spanning the gap. This CDR3 comprises 18 residues. CDR3 DNA: TGTGCCAGCAGTTTAGCGGGGAGGGGGGGGCTAGGCACAGATACGCAGTATTTT. It codes for CASSLAGRGGLGTDTQYF.

V and J are TRBV5-1 and TRBJ2-7, with D perhaps TRBD1 (6 bases). Trimming stripped 0 bases from V and 3 bases from J, with 16 bases between. CDR3 length equals 16 residues. Per the germline V gene, CDR1 is SGHRS and CDR2 is YFSETQ. In DNA, the CDR3 is TGCGCCAGCAGCTTGGCCGAGGCAGGGGAAGGCTACGAGCAGTACTTC. Translated: CASSLAEAGEGYEQYF.

This clonotype was counted ten times or more. The V call is TRBV20-1, the J call TRBJ2-5; the match to TRBD1 covers 7 bases. The V gene's germline CDR1 is DFQATT and CDR2 SNEGSKA (reference sequence). Trimming removed 6 bases from V and 5 bases from J; junction bases left unmatched: 6. This CDR3 is built from 12 residues. The CDR3, as DNA: TGCAGTGCCAGGAAGGGACAGGAGACCCAGTACTTC. Its translation is CSARKGQETQYF.

This clonotype was seen once. It may be a read error: a sequence one base away is much more abundant. The CDR3 sequence is CSAIYNEQYF. In DNA form, the CDR3 reads TGCAGTGCGATTTACAATGAGCAGTACTTC. The V gene is TRBV20-1, the J gene TRBJ2-7, with no clear D. From germline, CDR1 is DFQATT and CDR2 SNEGSKA (reference sequence). Deletions cut 6 bases from V and 7 bases from J, with 10 bases between. The CDR3 is 10 amino acids.

This chain connects TRBV18 to TRBJ1-5, with TRBD1 matching 12 bases. Germline CDR1 KGHSH, CDR2 LQKENI. The CDR3 contains 18 residues. After removal of 4 bases from V and 1 base from J, the junction contained 8 bases not matched to a gene. The CDR3, as DNA: TGTGCCAGCTCACAAGGGACAGGGGGCGAATGGAGCAATCAGCCCCAGCATTTT. This codes for CASSQGTGGEWSNQPQHF.

Concerning this clonotype itself: The likely explanation is a read error, given a far larger clone one base away. V usage is TRBV4-2 and J usage is TRBJ1-4; D is unclear. Germline V gives CDR1 LGHNA, CDR2 YNFKEQ. This CDR3 region has 12 residues. The CDR3 coding sequence is TGTGCCAGCAGCCAAGTGGGTGAAGAACTGTTTTTT. This gives the protein CASSQVGEELFF.

The rearrangement links TRBV20-1 to TRBJ2-7, with 7 bases lining up with TRBD2. The J segment lost 3 bases and the V segment lost 3 bases, leaving 5 bases of the junction unmatched. The germline V gene has CDR1 DFQATT and CDR2 SNEGSKA (reference sequence). The CDR3 loop spans 13 amino acids. CDR3 residues: CSASKAGNYEQYF. The CDR3 DNA reads TGCAGTGCTAGTAAAGCGGGAAACTACGAGCAGTACTTC.

This chain joins TRBV11-2 and TRBJ2-5, with D perhaps matching TRBD1 (6 bases). TRBJ2-7 matches the DNA end more closely, so the J call is doubtful. Germline V lookup: CDR1 SGHAT, CDR2 FQNNGV. The length of the CDR3 is 15 residues. DNA of the CDR3: TGTGCCAGCAGCTTAGACCCCAGGGGTTCCTACGAGCAGTACTTC. It yields the protein CASSLDPRGSYEQYF.

This clonotype was recorded at least ten times. The chain has TRBV3-1 and TRBJ2-3; TRBD2 matches 13 bases. Trimming at V came to 5 bases and at J to 3 bases, leaving 5 bases not matched to a gene. Germline lookup yields CDR1 LGHDT and CDR2 YNNKEL (reference sequence). The CDR3 sequence is 16 residues long. This chain's CDR3 is CASSVLAGGTTDTQYF. The CDR3 DNA reads as TGTGCCAGCAGCGTACTAGCGGGAGGGACGACAGATACGCAGTATTTT.

The V and J genes are TRBV7-2 and TRBJ1-1; a possible D gene is TRBD1 (5 bases). In germline, CDR1 is SGHTA, CDR2 FQGNSA. Trimming took 5 bases from V and 7 from J, leaving 14 bases between them. The CDR3 runs 13 residues. CDR3 sequence (DNA): TGTGCCAGCAGCCCGACAGAGAGCGGTGAAGCTTTCTTT. It specifies CASSPTESGEAFF.

This clonotype has more than one count but fewer than ten. V usage is TRBV4-1 and J usage is TRBJ2-5; the D gene is possibly TRBD2 (6 bases). CDR3 size: 16 residues. V was pared by 1 base and J by 4 bases, with 16 bases between. Germline CDR1 MGHRA, CDR2 YSYEKL. The CDR3 nucleotides read TGCGCCAGCAGCCAAGTCTTCGTCGGAGGGCGAGAGACCCAGTACTTC. The encoded protein is CASSQVFVGGRETQYF.

This clonotype was counted many times. The chain links TRBV5-6 to TRBJ2-1, with 7 positions matching TRBD2. This CDR3 is 15 amino acids long. Germline assignment: CDR1 SGHDT and CDR2 YYEEEE. The V and J ends lost 4 bases and 3 bases, in that order; junction bases with no gene match: 7. The chain's CDR3 is CASSPMTSLYNEQFF. The CDR3 DNA sequence: TGTGCCAGCAGCCCCATGACTAGCCTCTACAATGAGCAGTTCTTC.

The chain links TRBV18 to TRBJ2-5; TRBD1 is a possible D gene (6 bases). The assigned J gene may be wrong: the sequence end matches TRBJ2-7 better. Germline loops: CDR1 KGHSH, CDR2 LQKENI. This CDR3 has 13 residues. CDR3 bases: TGTGCCAGCTCACCATCAGGGGTGGACGAGCAGTACTTC. Residues: CASSPSGVDEQYF.

The V call is TRBV20-1, the J call TRBJ1-4; TRBD1 matches 8 bases. CDR1 and CDR2 (germline): DFQATT, SNEGSKA (reference sequence). Trimming at V came to 4 bases and at J to 8 bases, leaving 9 bases not matched to a gene. The CDR3 has 14 amino acids. The CDR3 is CSATQGQGAEKLFF. The CDR3 region has the DNA TGCAGTGCTACCCAGGGGCAGGGGGCGGAAAAACTGTTTTTT.

V gene TRBV7-8 combines with J gene TRBJ2-3, with D tentatively TRBD1 (6 bases). With 4 bases removed from V and 1 base from J, the gap between germline ends came to 9 bases. Germline V lookup: CDR1 SGHVS, CDR2 FQNEAQ. This CDR3 comprises 14 residues. For the CDR3, the DNA is TGTGCCAGCAGCTATCACAGGGGCACAGATACGCAGTATTTT. It specifies CASSYHRGTDTQYF. Combining the CDR3 with reference TRBV7-8 and TRBJ2-3 gives the whole variable domain GAGVSQSPRYKVAKRGQDVALRCDPISGHVSLFWYQQALGQGPEFLTYFQNEAQLDKSGLPSDRFFAERPEGSVSTLKIQRTQQEDSAVYLCASSYHRGTDTQYFGPGTRLTVL.

The chain joins TRBV7-2 to TRBJ2-5, with a possible D match to TRBD2 (5 bases). The germline V gene encodes CDR1 SGHTA and CDR2 FQGNSA. V dropped 0 bases and J dropped 4 bases, with 12 bases sitting between them. The CDR3 extends over 15 amino acids. The CDR3 region has the DNA TGTGCCAGCAGCTTAGCACTAGTAGTACGAGAGACCCAGTACTTC. This translates into CASSLALVVRETQYF.

V gene TRBV20-1 combines with J gene TRBJ2-5; no definite D call. V was pared by 3 bases and J by 3 bases, with 11 bases between. CDR3 size: 13 residues. Germline V gene data show CDR1 as DFQATT and CDR2 as SNEGSKA (reference sequence). The CDR3 DNA sequence: TGCAGTGCTAGTCGTGGAGCCAAAGAGACCCAGTACTTC. Its translation is CSASRGAKETQYF.